The 27 T cell receptor beta chains listed next were all sequenced from one sample in a study of response to subunit inactivated influenza vaccine. From the RT-PCR reads, TCRdb called clonotypes with MiXCR, one entry per CDR3 protein. Of around 600,000 distinct CDR3 sequences detected, approximately 11% appear once; the ten largest clones hold approximately 11%. Another study also made use of these data, one on T cells expressing NK-cell markers. That work adds: It was by 5'RACE template switching with UMIs that TCR beta cDNA was made.

The sample was PBMCs from blood, taken on the day of vaccination. All receptors come from a man in his forties or fifties who received an inactivated influenza vaccine.

This clonotype was seen ten or more times. CDR3: CSVAIGGRILPNEQFF. CDR3 in DNA: TGCAGCGTTGCAATCGGGGGGCGCATACTCCCTAATGAGCAGTTCTTC. This chain connects TRBV29-1 to TRBJ2-1; maybe TRBD2 (7 bases). V shed 4 bases and J shed 7 bases, with 23 bases lying between them. There are 16 residues in the CDR3. Germline V gene data show CDR1 as SQVTM and CDR2 as ANQGSEA.

This clonotype has just a few counts. This chain connects TRBV12-3 or TRBV12-4 to TRBJ1-1; possibly TRBD1 for D (6 bases). V was shortened by 5 bases and J by 11 bases, with 15 bases between the two germline ends. The CDR3 sequence is 12 residues long. The CDR3 spells CASSTSRGAAFF. The CDR3 nucleotides are TGTGCCAGCAGTACCAGCCGGGGGGCGGCTTTCTTT.

In its sample, this clonotype was seen a few times. V and J are TRBV20-1 and TRBJ1-5; D remains ambiguous. Deletions cut 4 bases from V and 5 bases from J, with 27 bases between. The germline V gene has CDR1 DFQATT and CDR2 SNEGSKA (reference sequence). The CDR3 consists of 18 residues. CDR3 region: CSATFRRAGWIGYQPQHF. In DNA, the CDR3 is TGCAGTGCTACCTTCCGGAGAGCAGGTTGGATTGGCTATCAGCCCCAGCATTTT.

The chain joins TRBV10-3 to TRBJ1-2; D uncertain. V dropped 7 bases and J dropped 7 bases, with 13 bases sitting between them. The germline gives CDR1 ENHRY, CDR2 SYGVKD. This CDR3 has 12 residues. DNA for the CDR3: TGTGCCATCACCGGGGTTCGAGGTGGCTACACCTTC. It yields the protein CAITGVRGGYTF.

This clonotype came up a few times. V is TRBV28 and J is TRBJ2-1, with 8 bases lining up with TRBD1. J gave up 2 bases and V 4 bases, and 4 bases lay outside the gene matches. This CDR3 is built from 15 residues. Germline CDR1 reads MDHEN; CDR2 reads SYDVKM. Written as DNA, the CDR3 is TGTGCCAGCAGTTCGTACAGGGGGGCCTACAATGAGCAGTTCTTC. Amino acids: CASSSYRGAYNEQFF.

This clonotype was detected ten times or more. The genes are TRBV12-3 or TRBV12-4 and TRBJ1-6; D may be TRBD1 (6 bases). CDR3 length: 15 residues. Deletions cut 4 bases from V and 9 bases from J, with 16 bases between. The CDR3 DNA sequence: TGTGCCAGCAGTTCAGGGGTTTCTGGGATTTCACCCCTCCACTTT. Translation gives CASSSGVSGISPLHF.

V gene TRBV6-2 or TRBV6-3 combines with J gene TRBJ1-5, with a possible D match to TRBD1 (6 bases). The V and J ends lost 5 bases and 7 bases respectively, with 21 bases between them. This CDR3 has 16 amino acids. CDR1 is MNHEY, CDR2 SVGEGT, per germline. The CDR3 protein is CASSTRDILLAQPQHF. CDR3 nucleotides: TGTGCCAGCAGTACCCGGGACATCCTTCTGGCACAGCCCCAGCATTTT.

The V and J genes are TRBV6-2 or TRBV6-3 and TRBJ2-3; tentatively, D is TRBD2 (5 bases). The CDR3 runs 14 residues. The germline V gene has CDR1 MNHEY and CDR2 SVGEGT. With 7 bases removed from V and 5 bases from J, the gap between germline ends came to 16 bases. The CDR3 DNA sequence: TGTGCCAGCAAGGCGGGCCTCACGGGAGATACGCAGTATTTT. Its protein is CASKAGLTGDTQYF.

The rearrangement uses TRBV11-2 and TRBJ2-1, with D uncertain. V lost 3 bases, J lost 8 bases, and 8 bases lay in between. The CDR3 consists of 12 residues. Germline V gives CDR1 SGHAT, CDR2 FQNNGV. The CDR3 coding sequence is TGTGCCAGCAGCTTCGCCCCGGATGAGCAGTTCTTC. Protein sequence: CASSFAPDEQFF.

The rearrangement links TRBV5-1 to TRBJ2-5, with D possibly being TRBD1 (5 bases). Germline V gives CDR1 SGHRS, CDR2 YFSETQ. CDR3 length: 13 residues. Trimming took 7 bases from V and 4 from J, leaving 14 bases between them. The CDR3 protein is CASGHRQGETQYF. CDR3 DNA: TGCGCCAGCGGCCATCGGCAGGGAGAGACCCAGTACTTC.

This rearrangement joins TRBV7-9 to TRBJ2-1, with TRBD2 identical over 11 bases. From germline, CDR1 is SEHNR and CDR2 FQNEAQ (reference sequence). The CDR3 spans 17 residues. With 5 bases clipped from V and 3 bases from J, the junction kept 9 bases outside the gene matches. The CDR3 DNA is TGTGCCAGCAGCCCCAAGACTAGCGGGACGTTCTACAATGAGCAGTTCTTC. Its translation: CASSPKTSGTFYNEQFF.

This clonotype was picked up many times. The chain couples TRBV7-2 to TRBJ1-3; D perhaps matches TRBD1 (5 bases). The germline V gene has CDR1 SGHTA and CDR2 FQGNSA. V was shortened by 4 bases and J by 0 bases, with 13 bases between the two germline ends. CDR3 length equals 16 residues. The CDR3 spells CASSWGPARSGNTIYF. For the CDR3, the DNA is TGTGCCAGCAGCTGGGGCCCAGCCCGCTCTGGAAACACCATATATTTT.

This clonotype showed up just a few times. This chain connects TRBV7-9 to TRBJ2-3; 7 nucleotides align to TRBD1. V trimming: 4 bases; J trimming: 2 bases; junction bases outside the gene matches: 6. Germline-derived CDR1 and CDR2 are SEHNR and FQNEAQ (reference sequence). This CDR3 is built from 15 residues. CDR3 sequence: CASSSGDRFTDTQYF. In DNA form, the CDR3 reads TGTGCCAGCAGCTCTGGGGACAGATTCACAGATACGCAGTATTTT.

This clonotype has a count of ten or more. This rearrangement joins TRBV5-1 to TRBJ2-1, with D uncertain. Per germline, CDR1 SGHRS and CDR2 YFSETQ. V lost 3 bases, J lost 8 bases, and 12 bases lay in between. This CDR3 has 13 residues. This CDR3 is CASSSWLGHEQFF. The DNA of the CDR3 is TGCGCCAGCAGCTCATGGCTGGGTCATGAGCAGTTCTTC.

This clonotype was found many times. The chain combines TRBV29-1 with TRBJ2-7; unclear D gene. The CDR3 is 12 residues long. Germline CDR1 and CDR2: SQVTM and ANQGSEA. V was cut by 4 bases and J by 1 base, with 8 bases left in between. Here the CDR3 DNA reads TGCAGCGTTGGAGTCAGATCCTACGAGCAGTACTTC. It yields the protein CSVGVRSYEQYF.

This clonotype appeared many times. This sequence joins TRBV6-2 or TRBV6-3 and TRBJ2-3; TRBD2 matches at 9 bases. The CDR3 runs to 15 residues. After removal of 6 bases from V and 5 bases from J, the junction contained 9 bases not matched to a gene. The germline V gene has CDR1 MNHEY and CDR2 SVGEGT. CDR3 residues: CASRGGTSFGDTQYF. Written as DNA, the CDR3 is TGTGCCAGCAGGGGCGGGACTAGCTTCGGAGATACGCAGTATTTT.

V and J are TRBV28 and TRBJ2-4, with unresolved D. The germline V and J ends were trimmed by 4 bases and 4 bases, with 17 bases remaining between them. The CDR3 extends over 16 amino acids. The germline V gene encodes CDR1 MDHEN and CDR2 SYDVKM. CDR3 sequence reads: CASSSPASLVKNIQYF. The DNA of the CDR3 is TGTGCCAGCAGTTCGCCGGCCAGCCTGGTGAAAAACATTCAGTACTTC.

This clonotype came up a few times. J is TRBJ2-7 and V is TRBV5-6; no clear D. Trimming took 1 base from V and 2 from J, leaving 10 bases between them. Germline CDR1 is SGHDT and CDR2 is YYEEEE. This CDR3 has 14 residues. CDR3 sequence reads: CASSLIPGTYEQYF. As DNA, the CDR3 is TGTGCCAGCAGCTTGATCCCTGGGACCTACGAGCAGTACTTC. Complete variable domain (other parts from reference TRBV5-6 and TRBJ2-7): DAGVTQSPTHLIKTRGQQVTLRCSPKSGHDTVSWYQQALGQGPQFIFQYYEEEERQRGNFPDRFSGHQFPNYSSELNVNALLLGDSALYLCASSLIPGTYEQYFGPGTRLTVT.

This clonotype was counted a few times. The chain recombines TRBV21-1 with TRBJ1-4; the DNA was not compared with TRBD1, the D call given in the table. TRBV21-1 is annotated as a pseudogene. The CDR3 totals 17 residues. CDR3 sequence (DNA): TGTGCCAGCAGCACCTACAGGGGGCTGACAACTAATGAAAAACTGTTTTTT. Protein sequence: CASSTYRGLTTNEKLFF.

This chain joins TRBV28 and TRBJ1-1; tentatively, D is TRBD1 (6 bases). Per the germline V gene, CDR1 is MDHEN and CDR2 is SYDVKM. V lost 2 bases to trimming and J lost 2 bases, with 12 bases between them. CDR3 length: 15 residues. CDR3 region: CASSLGGGFNTEAFF. The CDR3 DNA reads as TGTGCCAGCAGTTTAGGAGGGGGTTTTAACACTGAAGCTTTCTTT.

This clonotype was observed a handful of times. J is TRBJ1-5 and V is TRBV5-1; weak D call: TRBD1 (6 bases). Germline V lookup: CDR1 SGHRS, CDR2 YFSETQ. This CDR3 spans 15 amino acids. V shed 0 bases and J shed 6 bases, with 13 bases lying between them. CDR3 nucleotides: TGCGCCAGCAGCTTGGACCCAGGGGAGGCTCAGCCCCAGCATTTT. It is translated as CASSLDPGEAQPQHF.

This clonotype has just a few counts. The chain has TRBV6-1 and TRBJ1-1; 10 nucleotides align to TRBD1. The CDR3 is 15 residues long. Per germline, CDR1 MNHNS and CDR2 SASEGT. The V segment lost 5 bases and the J segment 7 bases; nucleotides outside the gene matches: 10. The CDR3 is CASSKTGGIRVEAFF. The CDR3 nucleotides are TGTGCCAGCAGTAAGACAGGGGGCATTCGAGTTGAAGCTTTCTTT.

The genes are TRBV28 and TRBJ2-5; weak D call: TRBD2 (6 bases). Germline V lookup: CDR1 MDHEN, CDR2 SYDVKM. V lost 1 base, J lost 7 bases, and 16 bases lay in between. This CDR3 has 15 amino acids. The CDR3 sequence: CASSLSPRGWGTQYF. The CDR3 nucleotides read TGTGCCAGCAGTTTATCCCCCCGGGGGTGGGGGACCCAGTACTTC.

A few counts support this clonotype. The rearrangement joins TRBV5-5 to TRBJ2-7; TRBD2 might be the D (5 bases). This CDR3 is 13 amino acids long. The germline V gene encodes CDR1 SGHKS and CDR2 YYEKEE (reference sequence). V lost 0 bases and J 4 bases, leaving 8 bases between the germline ends. The CDR3 DNA follows: TGTGCCAGCAGCTTGGGTAGGGAGTACGAGCAGTACTTC. It translates to CASSLGREYEQYF. The full variable domain, with the rest looked up from reference TRBV5-5 and TRBJ2-7, is DAGVTQSPTHLIKTRGQQVTLRCSPISGHKSVSWYQQVLGQGPQFIFQYYEKEERGRGNFPDRFSARQFPNYSSELNVNALLLGDSALYLCASSLGREYEQYFGPGTRLTVT.

CDR3 residues: CSARDETTYPREQYF. CDR3 DNA: TGCAGTGCTAGAGACGAAACTACTTACCCTAGAGAGCAGTACTTC. The genes are TRBV20-1 and TRBJ2-7; D is undetermined. Trimming took 0 bases from V and 7 from J, leaving 19 bases between them. This CDR3 has 15 amino acids. Germline V gene data show CDR1 as DFQATT and CDR2 as SNEGSKA (reference sequence).

Only a few counts were recorded for this clonotype. V usage is TRBV19 and J usage is TRBJ2-7; maybe TRBD2 (5 bases). The CDR3 is 15 amino acids. The germline CDR1 and CDR2 sequences are LNHDA and SQIVND (reference sequence). The germline V and J ends were trimmed by 1 base and 0 bases, with 10 bases remaining between them. The CDR3 protein is CASSIGLGSSYEQYF. The CDR3 coding sequence is TGTGCCAGTAGTATAGGACTGGGGAGCTCCTACGAGCAGTACTTC.

The V and J genes are TRBV24-1 and TRBJ2-4; D is undetermined. Germline lookup yields CDR1 KGHDR and CDR2 SFDVKD. Trimming removed 3 bases from V and 6 bases from J, with 14 bases in between. This CDR3 contains 15 residues. The CDR3 loop reads CATSDKRNSPNIQYF. In nucleotides, the CDR3 is TGTGCCACCAGTGATAAACGGAACAGCCCAAACATTCAGTACTTC.